Listed here are 15 T cell receptor beta chains from one sample, sequenced in a study of T cell repertoires in cytomegalovirus infection. TCRdb re-derived calls from the reads in MiXCR, one entry per CDR3 protein. The table includes 100,000 to 150,000 distinct CDR3 sequences, roughly 9% detected once. The sample taken for sequencing was PBMCs. The receptors here all came from a human donor in good health (CMV status not recorded). Some clones in this sample may be carry-over from other donors' samples.

This clonotype appeared a few times. V is TRBV20-1 and J is TRBJ2-1, with 7 bases that match TRBD1. Germline loops: CDR1 DFQATT, CDR2 SNEGSKA (reference sequence). Trimming at V came to 6 bases and at J to 9 bases, leaving 17 bases not matched to a gene. The CDR3 has 15 amino acids. In DNA form, the CDR3 reads TGCAGTGCCCGACTGAGGGGGCGCTTATATTTTGAGCAGTTCTTC. It codes for CSARLRGRLYFEQFF.

There are many counts of this clonotype. The rearrangement joins TRBV2 to TRBJ1-2; TRBD1 agrees at 9 bases. With 7 bases clipped from V and 7 bases from J, the junction kept 7 bases outside the gene matches. The V gene's germline CDR1 is SNHLY and CDR2 FYNNEI. There are 13 residues in the CDR3. The CDR3 here is CASKDRGTPGYTF. As DNA, the CDR3 is TGTGCCAGCAAAGACAGGGGGACTCCTGGCTACACCTTC.

This clonotype qualifies as medium-sized (0.01 to 0.1%). V usage is TRBV7-2 and J usage is TRBJ1-1, with unresolved D. Trimming left V 5 bases short and J 11 bases short, with 12 bases between. The CDR3 runs 11 residues. Germline-derived CDR1 and CDR2 are SGHTA and FQGNSA. The chain's CDR3 is CASSPLAKAFF. DNA of the CDR3: TGTGCCAGCAGCCCCCTGGCTAAGGCTTTCTTT.

This clonotype has at least ten counts. The chain employs TRBV15 and TRBJ2-2, with D perhaps matching TRBD1 (6 bases). Germline loops: CDR1 LNHNV, CDR2 YYDKDF (reference sequence). This CDR3 has 15 amino acids. The germline V and J ends were trimmed by 3 bases and 3 bases, with 11 bases remaining between them. The CDR3: CATSRGKGDTGELFF. The CDR3 DNA sequence: TGTGCCACCAGCAGGGGGAAGGGGGACACCGGGGAGCTGTTTTTT.

This clonotype was seen ten or more times. The rearrangement links TRBV7-2 to TRBJ1-1; D gene unclear. V was cut by 2 bases and J by 4 bases, with 8 bases left in between. Germline V gene sequence: CDR1 SGHTA, CDR2 FQGNSA. The CDR3 loop spans 13 amino acids. The CDR3 DNA sequence: TGTGCCAGCAGCTTACGCGGGCCCACTGAAGCTTTCTTT. Translation: CASSLRGPTEAFF.

The chain is built from TRBV5-1 and TRBJ2-1, with no clear D. CDR1 and CDR2 from the germline V gene are SGHRS and YFSETQ. Trimming took off 0 bases at V and 4 bases at J, with 11 bases between the two ends. The CDR3 has 15 amino acids. The CDR3 DNA reads TGCGCCAGCAGCTTGGATAAGAGCGAGTACAATGAGCAGTTCTTC. It is translated as CASSLDKSEYNEQFF.

This clonotype was recorded at least ten times. The chain combines TRBV4-1 with TRBJ1-3; D unresolved. Trimming cost V 4 bases and J 0 bases, with 10 bases left between them. The germline gives CDR1 MGHRA, CDR2 YSYEKL. The CDR3 sequence is 15 residues long. DNA for the CDR3: TGCGCCAGCAGCCCTACGCAGGACTCTGGAAACACCATATATTTT. This encodes CASSPTQDSGNTIYF.

This clonotype showed up just a few times. V usage is TRBV4-1 and J usage is TRBJ2-2; tentative D call: TRBD2 (5 bases). The V and J ends lost 3 bases and 0 bases respectively, with 14 bases between them. The CDR3 totals 17 residues. The V gene's germline CDR1 is MGHRA and CDR2 YSYEKL. For the CDR3, the DNA is TGCGCCAGCAGCCACCGACCCGGGAATCCGAACACCGGGGAGCTGTTTTTT. As protein: CASSHRPGNPNTGELFF.

This chain joins TRBV4-2 and TRBJ2-7, with D possibly matching TRBD1 (6 bases). Germline V CDR1 and CDR2: LGHNA, YNFKEQ. The CDR3 has 15 residues. With 3 bases removed from V and 3 bases from J, the gap between germline ends came to 15 bases. CDR3 residues: CASSQLVQDSYEQYF. Written as DNA, the CDR3 is TGTGCCAGCAGCCAGTTAGTTCAGGACAGCTACGAGCAGTACTTC.

The chain employs TRBV18 and TRBJ2-5; D gene ambiguous. The germline V and J ends were trimmed by 2 bases and 2 bases, with 9 bases remaining between them. The CDR3 has 14 amino acids. From germline, CDR1 is KGHSH and CDR2 LQKENI. CDR3 sequence reads: CASSPMTIQETQYF. In nucleotides, the CDR3 is TGTGCCAGCTCACCAATGACAATACAAGAGACCCAGTACTTC.

This chain joins TRBV20-1 and TRBJ2-5; D is perhaps TRBD1 or TRBD2 (5 bases each). Germline assignment: CDR1 DFQATT and CDR2 SNEGSKA (reference sequence). This CDR3 is 10 amino acids long. V lost 5 bases and J lost 7, with 8 bases in between. DNA for the CDR3: TGCAGTGCTGCTGGGGGGACCCAGTACTTC. The encoded protein is CSAAGGTQYF.

At least ten counts were recorded for this clonotype. The V gene is TRBV12-3 or TRBV12-4, the J gene TRBJ1-2, with D possibly matching TRBD1 (5 bases). The CDR3 sequence is 15 residues long. V was shortened by 6 bases and J by 0 bases, with 14 bases between the two germline ends. This CDR3 is CASRQQGAANYGYTF. The CDR3 DNA follows: TGTGCCAGCAGACAGCAGGGTGCAGCTAACTATGGCTACACCTTC.

As to this clonotype: A much larger clone is a single base away; this may be a read error. This sequence joins TRBV27 and TRBJ1-1; D not resolved. The V gene's germline CDR1 is MNHEY and CDR2 SMNVEV (reference sequence). This CDR3 spans 13 amino acids. The CDR3 sequence is CAGSHGLYTEAFF. CDR3 nucleotide sequence: TGTGCCGGCAGTCACGGACTGTACACTGAAGCTTTCTTT.

J is TRBJ1-2 and V is TRBV28, with a possible D match to TRBD1 (5 bases). This CDR3 has 15 residues. Per the germline V gene, CDR1 is MDHEN and CDR2 is SYDVKM. V lost 4 bases and J lost 8, with 20 bases in between. CDR3 DNA sequence: TGTGCCAGCAGTTGGGACGACGGCAGGGAAAGGGGCTACACCTTC. Protein sequence: CASSWDDGRERGYTF.

This clonotype was counted between two and nine times. The gene calls are TRBV2 and TRBJ1-2, with a weak D call TRBD1 (6 bases). This CDR3 is 11 amino acids long. The V end lost 2 bases, the J end lost 12 bases, and 10 bases lay between the germline ends. Germline values: CDR1 SNHLY, CDR2 FYNNEI. The chain's CDR3 is CASSESGAHTF. The CDR3 coding sequence is TGTGCCAGCAGTGAATCGGGGGCCCACACCTTC.